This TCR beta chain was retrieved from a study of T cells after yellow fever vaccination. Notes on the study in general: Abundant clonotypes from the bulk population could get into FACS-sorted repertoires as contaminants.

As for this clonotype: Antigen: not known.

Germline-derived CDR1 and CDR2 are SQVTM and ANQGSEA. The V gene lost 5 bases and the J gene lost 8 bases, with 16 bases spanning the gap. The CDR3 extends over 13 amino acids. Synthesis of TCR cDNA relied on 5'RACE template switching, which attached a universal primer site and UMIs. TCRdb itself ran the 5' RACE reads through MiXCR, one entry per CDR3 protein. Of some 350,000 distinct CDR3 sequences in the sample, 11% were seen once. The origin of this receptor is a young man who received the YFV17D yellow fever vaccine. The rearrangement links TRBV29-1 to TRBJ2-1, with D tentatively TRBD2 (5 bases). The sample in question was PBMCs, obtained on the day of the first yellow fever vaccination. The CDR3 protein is CSVLAGSRYEQFF. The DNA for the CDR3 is TGCAGCGTTCTGGCGGGCAGTCGCTATGAGCAGTTCTTC.